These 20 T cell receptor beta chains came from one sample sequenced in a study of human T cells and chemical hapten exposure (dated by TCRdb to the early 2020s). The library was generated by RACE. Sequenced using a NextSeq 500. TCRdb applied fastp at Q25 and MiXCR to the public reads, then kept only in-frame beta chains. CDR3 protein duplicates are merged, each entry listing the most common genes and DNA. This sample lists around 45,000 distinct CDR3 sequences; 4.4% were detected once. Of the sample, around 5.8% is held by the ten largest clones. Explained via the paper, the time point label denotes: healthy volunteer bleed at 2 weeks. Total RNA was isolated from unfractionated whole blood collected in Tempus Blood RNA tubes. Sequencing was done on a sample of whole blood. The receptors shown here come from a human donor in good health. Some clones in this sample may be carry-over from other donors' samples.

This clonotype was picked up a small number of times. DNA for the CDR3: TGTGCCAGCAGATTTAGGATTGGGGCCCACAATGAGCAGTTCTTC. Protein: CASRFRIGAHNEQFF. This chain connects TRBV7-9 to TRBJ2-1; weak D call: TRBD1 (5 bases). The CDR3 is 15 amino acids. The V and J ends lost 6 bases and 5 bases respectively, with 17 bases between them. Germline V gives CDR1 SEHNR, CDR2 FQNEAQ (reference sequence).

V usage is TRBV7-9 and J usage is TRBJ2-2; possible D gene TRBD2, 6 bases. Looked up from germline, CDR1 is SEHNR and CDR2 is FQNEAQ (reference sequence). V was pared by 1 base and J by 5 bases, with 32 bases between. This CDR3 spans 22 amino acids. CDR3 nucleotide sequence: TGTGCCAGCAGCTTAGGCACGCTTAACGCGGAGCTGGGAGGTGGTGGGACCGGGGAGCTGTTTTTT. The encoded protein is CASSLGTLNAELGGGGTGELFF.

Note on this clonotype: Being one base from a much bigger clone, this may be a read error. CDR3 residues: CASSLGSGTEAFF. The DNA for the CDR3 is TGTGCCAGCAGCCTGGGGAGTGGCACTGAAGCTTTCTTT. The chain carries TRBV7-8 and TRBJ1-1; D ambiguous. The germline V gene has CDR1 SGHVS and CDR2 FQNEAQ. The V and J ends lost 5 bases and 4 bases respectively, with 11 bases between them. The CDR3 is made up of 13 amino acids.

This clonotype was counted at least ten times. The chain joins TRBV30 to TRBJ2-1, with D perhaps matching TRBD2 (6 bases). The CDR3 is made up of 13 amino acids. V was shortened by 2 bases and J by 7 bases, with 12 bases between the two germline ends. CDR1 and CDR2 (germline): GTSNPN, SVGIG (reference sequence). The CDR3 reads CAWSFRERNEQFF. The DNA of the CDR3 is TGTGCCTGGAGTTTCCGGGAGAGGAATGAGCAGTTCTTC.

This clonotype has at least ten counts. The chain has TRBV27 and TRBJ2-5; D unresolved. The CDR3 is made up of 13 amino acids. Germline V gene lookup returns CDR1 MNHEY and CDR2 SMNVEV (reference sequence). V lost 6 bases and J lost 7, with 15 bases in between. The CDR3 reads CASSADGRGTQYF. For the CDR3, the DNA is TGTGCCAGCAGCGCGGACGGCCGCGGGACCCAGTACTTC.

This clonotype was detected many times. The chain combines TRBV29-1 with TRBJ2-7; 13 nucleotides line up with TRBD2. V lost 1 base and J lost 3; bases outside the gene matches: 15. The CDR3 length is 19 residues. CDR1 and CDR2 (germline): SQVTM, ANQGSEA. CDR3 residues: CSVEVWVMGTSGDRYEQYF. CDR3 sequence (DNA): TGCAGCGTTGAAGTATGGGTTATGGGGACTAGCGGGGACCGCTACGAGCAGTACTTC.

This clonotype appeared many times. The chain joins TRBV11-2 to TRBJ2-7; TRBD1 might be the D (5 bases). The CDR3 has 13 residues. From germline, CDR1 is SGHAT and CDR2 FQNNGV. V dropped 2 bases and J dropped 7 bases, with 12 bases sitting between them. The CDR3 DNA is TGTGCCAGCAGCTTAATTCTACAGGATGAGCAGTACTTC. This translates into CASSLILQDEQYF.

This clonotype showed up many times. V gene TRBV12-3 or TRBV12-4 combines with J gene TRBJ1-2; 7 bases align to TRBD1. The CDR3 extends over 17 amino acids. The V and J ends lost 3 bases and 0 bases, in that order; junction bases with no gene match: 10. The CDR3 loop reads CASSFVTGARANYGYTF. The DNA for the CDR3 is TGTGCCAGCAGTTTCGTAACAGGGGCGAGAGCTAACTATGGCTACACCTTC.

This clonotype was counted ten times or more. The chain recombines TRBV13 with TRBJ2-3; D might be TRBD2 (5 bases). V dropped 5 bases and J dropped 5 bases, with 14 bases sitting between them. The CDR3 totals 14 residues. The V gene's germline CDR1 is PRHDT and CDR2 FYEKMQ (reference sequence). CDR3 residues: CASSVRTWGDTQYF. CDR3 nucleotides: TGTGCCAGCAGCGTTCGGACTTGGGGAGATACGCAGTATTTT.

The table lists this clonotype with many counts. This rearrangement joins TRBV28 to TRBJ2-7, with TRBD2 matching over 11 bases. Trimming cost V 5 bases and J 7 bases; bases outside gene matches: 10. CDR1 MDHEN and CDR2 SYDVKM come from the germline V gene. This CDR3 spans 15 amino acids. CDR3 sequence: CASSVRLAGPGEQYF. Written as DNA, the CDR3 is TGTGCCAGCAGTGTCCGACTAGCGGGGCCGGGGGAGCAGTACTTC.

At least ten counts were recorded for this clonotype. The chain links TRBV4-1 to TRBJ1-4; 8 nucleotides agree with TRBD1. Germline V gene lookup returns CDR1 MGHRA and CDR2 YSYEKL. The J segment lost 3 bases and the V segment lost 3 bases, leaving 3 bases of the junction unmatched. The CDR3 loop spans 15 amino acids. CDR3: CASSQGQAANEKLFF. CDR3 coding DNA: TGCGCCAGCAGCCAGGGACAGGCTGCTAATGAAAAACTGTTTTTT.

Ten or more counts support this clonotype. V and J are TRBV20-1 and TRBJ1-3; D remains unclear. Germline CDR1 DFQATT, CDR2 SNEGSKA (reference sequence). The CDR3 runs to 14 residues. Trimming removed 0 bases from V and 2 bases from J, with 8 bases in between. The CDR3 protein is CSARDKAAGNTIYF. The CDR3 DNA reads TGCAGTGCTAGAGATAAGGCAGCTGGAAACACCATATATTTT.

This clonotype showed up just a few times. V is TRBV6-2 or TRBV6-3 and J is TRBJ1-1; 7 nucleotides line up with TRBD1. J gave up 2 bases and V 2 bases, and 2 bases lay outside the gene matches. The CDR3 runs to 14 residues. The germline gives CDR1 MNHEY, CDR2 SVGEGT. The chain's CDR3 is CASSYGTANTEAFF. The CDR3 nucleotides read TGTGCCAGCAGTTACGGGACAGCTAACACTGAAGCTTTCTTT.

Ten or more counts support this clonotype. The CDR3 sequence: CASSPTLAGYTDTQYF. DNA for the CDR3: TGTGCCAGCAGTCCAACCCTAGCGGGCTACACAGATACGCAGTATTTT. This chain links TRBV27 with TRBJ2-3, with TRBD2 identical over 8 bases. This CDR3 spans 16 amino acids. Germline values: CDR1 MNHEY, CDR2 SMNVEV (reference sequence). Unmatched junction bases numbered 9, after V lost 5 bases and J lost 2 bases.

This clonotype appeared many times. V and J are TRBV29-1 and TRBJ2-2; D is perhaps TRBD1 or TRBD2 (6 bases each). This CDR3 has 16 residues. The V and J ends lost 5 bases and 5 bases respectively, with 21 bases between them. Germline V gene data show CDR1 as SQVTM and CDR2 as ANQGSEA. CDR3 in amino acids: CSVTGLSRGETGELFF. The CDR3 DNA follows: TGCAGCGTTACTGGCCTCTCGAGGGGGGAGACCGGGGAGCTGTTTTTT.

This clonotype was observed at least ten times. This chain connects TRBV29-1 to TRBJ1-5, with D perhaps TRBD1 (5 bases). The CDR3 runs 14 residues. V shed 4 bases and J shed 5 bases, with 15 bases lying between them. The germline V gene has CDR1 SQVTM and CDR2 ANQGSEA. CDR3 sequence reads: CSVGDAEGYQPQHF. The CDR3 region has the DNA TGCAGCGTTGGTGACGCGGAGGGGTATCAGCCCCAGCATTTT.

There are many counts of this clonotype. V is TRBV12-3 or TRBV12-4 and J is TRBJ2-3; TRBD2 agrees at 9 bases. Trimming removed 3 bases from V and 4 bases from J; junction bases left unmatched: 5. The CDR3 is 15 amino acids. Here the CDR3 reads CASSFSAGGADTQYF. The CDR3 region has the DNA TGTGCCAGCAGTTTTTCAGCGGGAGGAGCAGATACGCAGTATTTT.

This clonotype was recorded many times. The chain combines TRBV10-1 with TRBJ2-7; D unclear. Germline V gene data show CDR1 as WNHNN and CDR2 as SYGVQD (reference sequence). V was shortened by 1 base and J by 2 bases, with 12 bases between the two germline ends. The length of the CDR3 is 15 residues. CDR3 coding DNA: TGCGCCAGCAGTGAGTTTGGCGGCAGCGCCTACGAGCAGTACTTC. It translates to CASSEFGGSAYEQYF.

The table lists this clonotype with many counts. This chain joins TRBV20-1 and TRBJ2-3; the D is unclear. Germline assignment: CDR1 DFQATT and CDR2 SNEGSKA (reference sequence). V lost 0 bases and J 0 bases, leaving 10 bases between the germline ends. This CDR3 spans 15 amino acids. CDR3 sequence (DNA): TGCAGTGCTAGAGATTCCTGGAGCAGCACAGATACGCAGTATTTT. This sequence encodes CSARDSWSSTDTQYF.

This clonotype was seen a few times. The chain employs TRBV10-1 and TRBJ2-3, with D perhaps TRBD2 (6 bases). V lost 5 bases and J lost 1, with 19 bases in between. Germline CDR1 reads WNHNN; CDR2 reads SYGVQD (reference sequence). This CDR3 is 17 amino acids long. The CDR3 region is CASSPSLSGRGTDTQYF. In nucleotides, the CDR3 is TGCGCCAGCAGTCCCTCTCTTTCCGGGAGAGGCACAGATACGCAGTATTTT.